This T cell receptor beta chain was sequenced for a study of cytomegalovirus exposure and HLA in healthy donors. 60 Vbeta and 13 Jbeta primers were used in PCR. Assay: immunoSEQ multiplex PCR; the TCRdb copy retains only in-frame clones and omits some. This sample yields approximately 150,000 clones, of which roughly three quarters are seen a single time; roughly 1.6% belongs to the top ten. Study-wide results and limits: Analyses of presence and absence presupposed an approximately uniform sequencing depth across donors. By a later analysis, the bulk of CMV-associated TCR beta chains appeared HLA-restricted. Among the CMV-associated chains, a few were confirmed in vitro as specific for CMV antigens.

The CDR3 consists of 16 residues. Germline-derived CDR1 and CDR2 are LNHNV and YYDKDF (reference sequence). The ends lost 1 base at V and 12 bases at J; junction bases unmatched: 15. This clone occurred a few times. Its target is not known. While unrecorded immune exposures were likely, the donors were nominally healthy when sampled. The rearrangement uses TRBV15 and TRBJ2-1; 7 nucleotides agree with TRBD1. The receptor comes from a woman between 40 and 50 years old in good health and CMV-seronegative. The sequenced material came from PBMCs. CDR3 bases: TGTGCCACCAGCAGAGTCCGGGACAGTTCGGATTTTGGGCAGTTCTTC. It codes for CATSRVRDSSDFGQFF.